This TCR beta chain was found in a study of identical twins. This clonotype occurred many times. Donors were all healthy Caucasians. MiXCR, run by TCRdb on the 5' RACE reads, gives a single entry per CDR3 protein. The sample contains nearly 900,000 distinct CDR3 sequences, about 12% of which appear only once. Unmatched junction bases numbered 9, after V lost 5 bases and J lost 7 bases. Germline CDR1 is DFQATT and CDR2 is SNEGSKA (reference sequence). The CDR3 length is 13 residues. These same records also appear under a second study, on yellow fever vaccine responses in identical twins.

The TCR originated in a woman aged 18 to 35 in good health. The J gene is TRBJ1-1, the V gene TRBV20-1, with 8 bases that match TRBD1. Sequencing used PBMCs. CDR3: CSARRDRINEAFF. The CDR3, as DNA: TGCAGTGCTCGCCGGGACAGGATTAATGAAGCTTTCTTT.